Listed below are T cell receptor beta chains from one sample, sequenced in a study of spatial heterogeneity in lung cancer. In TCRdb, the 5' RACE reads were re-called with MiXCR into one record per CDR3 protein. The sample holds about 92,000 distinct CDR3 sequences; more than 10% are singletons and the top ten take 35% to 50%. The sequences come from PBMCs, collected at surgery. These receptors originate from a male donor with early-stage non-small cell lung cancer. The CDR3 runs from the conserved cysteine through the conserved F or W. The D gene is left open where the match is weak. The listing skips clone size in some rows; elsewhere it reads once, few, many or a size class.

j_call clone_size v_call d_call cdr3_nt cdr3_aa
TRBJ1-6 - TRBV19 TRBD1 TGTGCCAGTCAACCGGGACAGTCTGGATCACCCCTCCACTTT CASQPGQSGSPLHF
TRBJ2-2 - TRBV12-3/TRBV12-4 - TGTGCCAGCAGTTTAAGCCTAGATACCGGGGAGCTGTTTTTT CASSLSLDTGELFF
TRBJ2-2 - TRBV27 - TGTGCCAGCAGGACGGGAGACAAAACCTCCGGGGAGCTGTTTTTT CASRTGDKTSGELFF
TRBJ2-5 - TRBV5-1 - TGCGCCAGCAAAAGGGGATCGGGACAAGAGACCCAGTACTTC CASKRGSGQETQYF
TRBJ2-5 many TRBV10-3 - TGTGCCATCAGTGAGACATTGACAGGCCCTCAAGAGACCCAGTACTTC CAISETLTGPQETQYF
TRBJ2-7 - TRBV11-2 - TGTGCCAGCAGCTTAGGTTCAGATTCAATATACGAGCAGTACTTC CASSLGSDSIYEQYF
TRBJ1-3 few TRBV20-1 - TGCAGTGCTAGAAGGGGGGCCCTGAGCTCTGGAAACACCATATATTTT CSARRGALSSGNTIYF
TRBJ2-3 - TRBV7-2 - TGTGCCAGCAGCCCGAGGGGGGGGCCATACACAGATACGCAGTATTTT CASSPRGGPYTDTQYF
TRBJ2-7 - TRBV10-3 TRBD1 TGTCCCATCGGGGGACAGGGGTTATCGGGAAAGCAGTACTTC CPIGGQGLSGKQYF
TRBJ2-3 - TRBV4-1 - TGCGCCAGCAGCCAACCGGATGGAAACTCAGATACGCAGTATTTT CASSQPDGNSDTQYF
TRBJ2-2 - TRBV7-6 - TGTGCCAGCAGCCAAGACCGGGAGCTGTTTTTT CASSQDRELFF
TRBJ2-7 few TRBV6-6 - TGTGCCAGCAGTTACCTGACAGGATTCGATAGAGGTGACTACGAGCAGTACTTC CASSYLTGFDRGDYEQYF
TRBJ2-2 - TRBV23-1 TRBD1 TGCGCCAGCAGTCACGGACAGGGGTACACCGGGGAGCTGTTTTTT CASSHGQGYTGELFF
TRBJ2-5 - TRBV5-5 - TGTGCCAGCAGCTTGGCTCAGCTCGGGAGAGAGACCCAGTACTTC CASSLAQLGRETQYF
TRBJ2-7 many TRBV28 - TGTGCCAGCAGTACCTCTCAATTTAGATCCTTC CASSTSQFRSF
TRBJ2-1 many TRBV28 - TGTGCCAGCAGTTTGATCGGGGGGCCGTCGGTTGAGCAGTTCTTC CASSLIGGPSVEQFF
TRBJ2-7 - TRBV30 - TGTGCCTGGGGCCCGTACGAGCAGTACTTC CAWGPYEQYF
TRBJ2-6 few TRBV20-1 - TGCAGTGCCCCAGATACCAGGGTGGGAGCCAACGTCCTGACTTTC CSAPDTRVGANVLTF